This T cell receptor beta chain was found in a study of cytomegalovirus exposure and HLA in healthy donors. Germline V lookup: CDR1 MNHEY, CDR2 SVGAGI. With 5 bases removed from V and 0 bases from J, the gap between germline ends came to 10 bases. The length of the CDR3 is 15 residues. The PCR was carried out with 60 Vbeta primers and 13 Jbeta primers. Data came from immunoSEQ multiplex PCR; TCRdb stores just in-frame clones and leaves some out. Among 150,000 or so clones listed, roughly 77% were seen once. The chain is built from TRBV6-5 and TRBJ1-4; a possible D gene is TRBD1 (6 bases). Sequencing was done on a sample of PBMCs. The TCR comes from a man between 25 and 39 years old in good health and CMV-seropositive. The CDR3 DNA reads TGTGCCAGCAGTCGGGACAACCCAACTAATGAAAAACTGTTTTTT. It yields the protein CASSRDNPTNEKLFF.